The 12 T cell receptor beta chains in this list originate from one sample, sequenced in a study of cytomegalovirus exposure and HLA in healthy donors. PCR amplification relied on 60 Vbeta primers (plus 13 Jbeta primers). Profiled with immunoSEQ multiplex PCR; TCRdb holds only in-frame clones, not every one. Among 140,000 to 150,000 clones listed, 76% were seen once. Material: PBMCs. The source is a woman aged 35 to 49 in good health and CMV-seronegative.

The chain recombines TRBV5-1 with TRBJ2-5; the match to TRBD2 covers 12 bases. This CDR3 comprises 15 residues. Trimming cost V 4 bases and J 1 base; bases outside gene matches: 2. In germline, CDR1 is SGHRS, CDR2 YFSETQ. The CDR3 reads CASSMGLAGQETQYF. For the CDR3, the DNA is TGCGCCAGCAGCATGGGACTAGCGGGCCAAGAGACCCAGTACTTC. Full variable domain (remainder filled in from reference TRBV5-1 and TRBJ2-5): KAGVTQTPRYLIKTRGQQVTLSCSPISGHRSVSWYQQTPGQGLQFLFEYFSETQRNKGNFPGRFSGRQFSNSRSEMNVSTLELGDSALYLCASSMGLAGQETQYFGPGTRLLVL.

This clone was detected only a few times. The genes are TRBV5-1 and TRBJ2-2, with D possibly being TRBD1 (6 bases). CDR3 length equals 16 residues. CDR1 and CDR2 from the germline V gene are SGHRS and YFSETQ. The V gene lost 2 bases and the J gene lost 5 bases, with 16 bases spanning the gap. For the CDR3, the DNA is TGCGCCAGCAGCTTCAGGGGTATGATGGAAACCGGGGAGCTGTTTTTT. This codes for CASSFRGMMETGELFF.

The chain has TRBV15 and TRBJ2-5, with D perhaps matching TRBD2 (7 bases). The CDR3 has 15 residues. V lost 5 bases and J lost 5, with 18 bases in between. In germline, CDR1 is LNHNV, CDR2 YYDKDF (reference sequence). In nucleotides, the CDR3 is TGTGCCACCAGCCTAGGGGGGGAGGCTGTGGAGACCCAGTACTTC. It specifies CATSLGGEAVETQYF.

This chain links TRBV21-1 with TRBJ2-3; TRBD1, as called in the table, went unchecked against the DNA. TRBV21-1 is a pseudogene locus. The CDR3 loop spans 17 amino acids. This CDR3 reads CASSYLMPTGPTDTQYF. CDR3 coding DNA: TGTGCCAGCAGCTACCTAATGCCGACAGGGCCCACAGATACGCAGTATTTT.

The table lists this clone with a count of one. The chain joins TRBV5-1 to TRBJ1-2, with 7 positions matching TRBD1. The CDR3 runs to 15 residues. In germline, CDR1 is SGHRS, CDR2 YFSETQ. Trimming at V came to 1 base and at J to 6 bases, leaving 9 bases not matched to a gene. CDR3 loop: CASSLQGGAGDGYTF. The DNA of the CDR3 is TGCGCCAGCAGCTTGCAGGGGGGTGCCGGGGATGGCTACACCTTC.

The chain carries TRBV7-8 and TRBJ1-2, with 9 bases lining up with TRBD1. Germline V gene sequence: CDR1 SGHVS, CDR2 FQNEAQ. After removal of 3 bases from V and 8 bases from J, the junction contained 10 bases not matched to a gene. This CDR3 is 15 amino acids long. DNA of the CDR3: TGTGCCAGCAGCTTGGGACAGGGCCAATCCCAGGGCTACACCTTC. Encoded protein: CASSLGQGQSQGYTF.

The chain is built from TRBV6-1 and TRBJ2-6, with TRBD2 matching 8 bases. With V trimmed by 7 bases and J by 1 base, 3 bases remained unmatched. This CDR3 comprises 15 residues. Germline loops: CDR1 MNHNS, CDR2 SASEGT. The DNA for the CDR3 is TGTGCCAGCAATCGGGGGGGTTCTGGGGCCAACGTCCTGACTTTC. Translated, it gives CASNRGGSGANVLTF.

CDR3 region: CASSLYDGSADTQYF. DNA for the CDR3: TGTGCCAGCAGTTTATATGACGGGAGTGCAGATACGCAGTATTTT. The chain employs TRBV27 and TRBJ2-3; maybe TRBD2 (6 bases). Germline V gene sequence: CDR1 MNHEY, CDR2 SMNVEV (reference sequence). The CDR3 sequence is 15 residues long. The V and J ends lost 1 base and 4 bases respectively, with 12 bases between them.

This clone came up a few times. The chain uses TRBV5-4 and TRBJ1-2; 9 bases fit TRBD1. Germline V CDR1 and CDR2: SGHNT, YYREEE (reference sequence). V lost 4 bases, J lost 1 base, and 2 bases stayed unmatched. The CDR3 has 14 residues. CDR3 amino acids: CASSRDRVNYGYTF. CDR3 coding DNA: TGTGCCAGCAGCCGGGACAGGGTTAACTATGGCTACACCTTC.

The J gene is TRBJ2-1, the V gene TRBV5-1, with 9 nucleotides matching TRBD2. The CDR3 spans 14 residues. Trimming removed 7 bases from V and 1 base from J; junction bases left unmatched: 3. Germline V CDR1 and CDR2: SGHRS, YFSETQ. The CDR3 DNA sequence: TGCGCCAGCGCAAGCGGGGGGTCCTACAATGAGCAGTTCTTC. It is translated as CASASGGSYNEQFF.

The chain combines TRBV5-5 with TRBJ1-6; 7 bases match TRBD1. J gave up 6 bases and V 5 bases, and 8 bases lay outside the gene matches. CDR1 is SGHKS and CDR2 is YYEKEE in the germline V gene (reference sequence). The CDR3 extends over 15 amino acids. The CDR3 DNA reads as TGTGCCAGCAGTTCCAAGGGGGCTTTTAATTCACCCCTCCACTTT. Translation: CASSSKGAFNSPLHF. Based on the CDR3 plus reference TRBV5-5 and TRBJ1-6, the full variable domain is DAGVTQSPTHLIKTRGQQVTLRCSPISGHKSVSWYQQVLGQGPQFIFQYYEKEERGRGNFPDRFSARQFPNYSSELNVNALLLGDSALYLCASSSKGAFNSPLHFGNGTRLTVT.

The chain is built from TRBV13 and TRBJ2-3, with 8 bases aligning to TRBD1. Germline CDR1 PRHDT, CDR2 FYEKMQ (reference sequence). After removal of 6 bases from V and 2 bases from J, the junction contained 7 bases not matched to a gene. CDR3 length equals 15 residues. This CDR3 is CASRDGTGLTDTQYF. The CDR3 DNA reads TGTGCCAGCAGGGACGGGACAGGACTCACAGATACGCAGTATTTT.